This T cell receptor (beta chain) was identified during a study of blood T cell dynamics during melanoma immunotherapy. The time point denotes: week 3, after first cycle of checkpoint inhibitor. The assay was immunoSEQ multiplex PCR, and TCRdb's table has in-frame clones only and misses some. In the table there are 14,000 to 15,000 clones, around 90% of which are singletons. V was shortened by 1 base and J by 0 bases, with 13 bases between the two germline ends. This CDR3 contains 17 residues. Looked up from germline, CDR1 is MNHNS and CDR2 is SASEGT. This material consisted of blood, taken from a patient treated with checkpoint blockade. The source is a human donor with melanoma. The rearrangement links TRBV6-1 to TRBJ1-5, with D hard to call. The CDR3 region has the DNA TGTGCCAGCAGTGAAGTTGGGAACACCTATAGCAATCAGCCCCAGCATTTT. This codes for CASSEVGNTYSNQPQHF.